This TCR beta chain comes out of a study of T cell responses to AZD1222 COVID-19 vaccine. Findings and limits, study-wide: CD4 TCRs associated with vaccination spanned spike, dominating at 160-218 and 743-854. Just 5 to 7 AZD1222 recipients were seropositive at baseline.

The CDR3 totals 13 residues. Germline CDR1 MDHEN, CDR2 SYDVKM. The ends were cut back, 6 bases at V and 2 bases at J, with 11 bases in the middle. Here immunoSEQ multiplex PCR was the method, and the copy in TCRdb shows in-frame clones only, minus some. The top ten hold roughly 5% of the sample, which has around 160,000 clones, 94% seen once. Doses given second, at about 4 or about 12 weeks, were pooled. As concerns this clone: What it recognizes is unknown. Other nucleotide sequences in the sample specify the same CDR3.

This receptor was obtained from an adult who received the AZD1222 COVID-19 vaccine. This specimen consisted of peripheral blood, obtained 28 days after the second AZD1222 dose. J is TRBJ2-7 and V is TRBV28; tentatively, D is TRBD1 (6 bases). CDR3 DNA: TGTGCCAGCAGCCTCAGGGGTCCCTACGAGCAGTACTTC. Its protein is CASSLRGPYEQYF.